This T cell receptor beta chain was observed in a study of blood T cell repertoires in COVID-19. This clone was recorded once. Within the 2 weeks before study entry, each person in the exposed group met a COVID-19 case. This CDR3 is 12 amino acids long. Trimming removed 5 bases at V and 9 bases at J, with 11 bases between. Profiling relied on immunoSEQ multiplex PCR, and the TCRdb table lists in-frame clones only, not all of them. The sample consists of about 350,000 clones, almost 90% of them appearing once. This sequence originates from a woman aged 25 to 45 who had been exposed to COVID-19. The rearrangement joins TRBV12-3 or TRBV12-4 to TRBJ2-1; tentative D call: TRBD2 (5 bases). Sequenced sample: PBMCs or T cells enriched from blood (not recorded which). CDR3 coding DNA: TGTGCCAGCAGTCCGTACGGGATTGAGCAGTTCTTC. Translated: CASSPYGIEQFF.